This T cell receptor beta chain was captured in a study of a mutant IDH1 vaccine in newly diagnosed glioma. Across the study: Vaccination was launched 4-6 weeks after radiotherapy alone, or with temozolomide cycles.

Specified time point: week 11, during vaccination. A 20-mer mutant IDH1 peptide at 300 ug was injected subcutaneously with topical imiquimod. Donor diagnoses consisted of new WHO grade 3 or 4 IDH1-mutant, ATRX-lost astrocytomas. This clone was recorded once. Its specificity is not known. This table comes from immunoSEQ multiplex PCR, and its TCRdb copy is limited to in-frame clones, with some not included. The table includes some 21,000 clones, 89% detected once. The CDR3 has 15 amino acids. CDR1 and CDR2 (germline): SGDLS, YYNGEE. Trimming at V came to 4 bases and at J to 4 bases, leaving 5 bases not matched to a gene.

Sample: PBMCs, taken from a glioma patient whose treatment included an IDH1 peptide vaccine. The chain is built from TRBV9 and TRBJ2-1; TRBD2 matches at 10 bases. This TCR derives from a woman between 40 and 55 years old with glioma. The CDR3 bases are TGTGCCAGCAGCTTTGGACTAGCGGCTTACAATGAGCAGTTCTTC. Its translation is CASSFGLAAYNEQFF.